The 10 T cell receptor beta chains in this list originate from one sample, sequenced in a study of blood T cell repertoires in COVID-19. Only in-frame clones appear in the TCRdb table, and some are missing; sequencing was by immunoSEQ multiplex PCR. Altogether around 270,000 clones are present, 75% to 90% being singletons, with the ten largest covering approximately 0.84%. The sample comprised peripheral blood. Receptors were obtained from a man aged 30 to 45 with acute or convalescent COVID-19.

The rearrangement links TRBV7-8 to TRBJ2-1, with a weak D call TRBD2 (5 bases). Between the trimmed V and J ends, which lost 5 bases and 8 bases, there was a span of 16 bases. In germline, CDR1 is SGHVS, CDR2 FQNEAQ. CDR3 length: 14 amino acids. CDR3 amino acids: CASSPTRGIHEQFF. CDR3 DNA: TGTGCCAGCAGCCCAACCCGGGGAATCCATGAGCAGTTCTTC.

V is TRBV5-4 and J is TRBJ1-5; 12 nucleotides match TRBD1. This CDR3 is 16 amino acids long. Germline V gives CDR1 SGHNT, CDR2 YYREEE (reference sequence). Unmatched junction bases numbered 6, after V lost 4 bases and J lost 4 bases. The CDR3 protein is CASSPGTGGFNQPQHF. The CDR3 DNA is TGTGCCAGCAGCCCCGGGACAGGGGGCTTTAATCAGCCCCAGCATTTT.

The chain carries TRBV29-1 and TRBJ1-1; no clear D. The CDR3 is 13 residues long. Germline V gene lookup returns CDR1 SQVTM and CDR2 ANQGSEA. Trimming left V 7 bases short and J 7 bases short, with 19 bases between. CDR3 DNA: TGCAGCGCCCAAGGCCAGGCTTTGATTGAAGCTTTCTTT. The encoded protein is CSAQGQALIEAFF.

This chain connects TRBV30 to TRBJ1-5, with a weak D call TRBD1 (5 bases). V lost 6 bases, J lost 2 bases, and 14 bases lay in between. Germline CDR1 and CDR2: GTSNPN and SVGIG (reference sequence). The CDR3 has 14 amino acids. The CDR3 sequence is CACQGRGGNQPQHF. The CDR3 region has the DNA TGTGCCTGCCAAGGGAGGGGCGGCAATCAGCCCCAGCATTTT. The full variable domain, completed using reference TRBV30 and TRBJ1-5, is SQTIHQWPATLVQPVGSPLSLECTVEGTSNPNLYWYRQAAGRGLQLLFYSVGIGQISSEVPQNLSASRPQDRQFILSSKKLLLSDSGFYLCACQGRGGNQPQHFGDGTRLSIL.

The chain links TRBV19 to TRBJ1-1, with D maybe TRBD1 (5 bases). This CDR3 comprises 16 residues. V was trimmed by 6 bases and J by 0 bases, leaving 17 bases between them. Germline CDR1 reads LNHDA; CDR2 reads SQIVND (reference sequence). The CDR3, as DNA: TGTGCCAGTAGACCCGACCGACAGATCATGAACACTGAAGCTTTCTTT. Translation gives CASRPDRQIMNTEAFF.

V is TRBV2 and J is TRBJ1-2; 10 nucleotides match TRBD1. The CDR3 totals 13 residues. The germline V gene encodes CDR1 SNHLY and CDR2 FYNNEI. The V gene end was trimmed by 8 bases and the J gene end by 8 bases; junction bases not matched to a gene: 8. In nucleotides, the CDR3 is TGTGCCAGCCGGGACAGGGGTTCCCTGGGCTACACCTTC. Translation gives CASRDRGSLGYTF.

The chain is built from TRBV18 and TRBJ1-2, with D possibly matching TRBD1 (6 bases). Trimming took 0 bases from V and 10 from J, leaving 9 bases between them. This CDR3 region has 12 residues. Per germline, CDR1 KGHSH and CDR2 LQKENI. The CDR3 loop is CASSPPSGAYTF. The CDR3 bases are TGTGCCAGCTCACCACCGTCAGGGGCCTACACCTTC.

This chain uses TRBV7-2 with TRBJ1-1; D is perhaps TRBD1 (6 bases). The CDR3 extends over 15 amino acids. Trimming took off 5 bases at V and 1 base at J, with 14 bases between the two ends. Per germline, CDR1 SGHTA and CDR2 FQGNSA. The CDR3 nucleotides are TGTGCCAGCAGCCCCCGACAGGCCCAGAACACTGAAGCTTTCTTT. Its translation is CASSPRQAQNTEAFF. Using reference TRBV7-2 and TRBJ1-1 for the parts outside the CDR3, the full variable domain is GAGVSQSPSNKVTEKGKDVELRCDPISGHTALYWYRQSLGQGLEFLIYFQGNSAPDKSGLPSDRFSAERTGGSVSTLTIQRTQQEDSAVYLCASSPRQAQNTEAFFGQGTRLTVV.

In its sample, this clone was seen a few times. V is TRBV5-1 and J is TRBJ2-2; D might be TRBD2 (6 bases). The CDR3 is made up of 15 amino acids. Looked up from germline, CDR1 is SGHRS and CDR2 is YFSETQ. Trimming left V 4 bases short and J 4 bases short, with 14 bases between. CDR3 sequence reads: CASSQLAGSTGELFF. CDR3 coding DNA: TGCGCCAGCAGCCAACTAGCAGGGAGCACCGGGGAGCTGTTTTTT.

This clone is a singleton in its sample. This chain links TRBV2 with TRBJ2-5; 9 bases fit TRBD1. Germline V CDR1 and CDR2: SNHLY, FYNNEI. The CDR3 sequence is 16 residues long. V lost 4 bases to trimming and J lost 0 bases; unmatched junction nucleotides: 6. CDR3 in DNA: TGTGCCAGCAGTGTCGGACAGGGGAAGTACCAAGAGACCCAGTACTTC. Translation: CASSVGQGKYQETQYF.